Below, one TCR beta chain is given with its context. Its antigen remains unknown. These data belong to a study of T-cell memory formation after mild COVID-19. Notes on the study in general: Pre-infection memory held some responding clones, suggesting pre-existing cross-reactive T cells responded. Confirmation was lacking for SARS-CoV-2 specificity of second-wave clones that peaked on day 37.

Germline CDR1 reads SGHRS; CDR2 reads YFSETQ. CDR3 size: 14 residues. V lost 4 bases, J lost 5 bases, and 7 bases stayed unmatched. Constant-segment primers and 5'RACE yielded cDNA libraries for TCR alpha and TCR beta, each carrying sample barcodes and UMIs. MiXCR, applied by TCRdb to the 5' RACE reads, yields one record per CDR3 protein. Found here are about 49,000 distinct CDR3 sequences, about 7% of them singletons; the top ten hold 1.4%. The sequencing sample was made of PBMCs or a T cell subset sorted from them (not recorded which). V is TRBV5-1 and J is TRBJ2-7; 9 bases are shared with TRBD1. This receptor was identified in a young man who had mild COVID-19 (a few samples of this study predate the infection). Cell type and time point are not known. CDR3 DNA: TGCGCCAGCAGCCGGGGACAGGGTAACCACGAGCAGTACTTC. Amino acids: CASSRGQGNHEQYF.